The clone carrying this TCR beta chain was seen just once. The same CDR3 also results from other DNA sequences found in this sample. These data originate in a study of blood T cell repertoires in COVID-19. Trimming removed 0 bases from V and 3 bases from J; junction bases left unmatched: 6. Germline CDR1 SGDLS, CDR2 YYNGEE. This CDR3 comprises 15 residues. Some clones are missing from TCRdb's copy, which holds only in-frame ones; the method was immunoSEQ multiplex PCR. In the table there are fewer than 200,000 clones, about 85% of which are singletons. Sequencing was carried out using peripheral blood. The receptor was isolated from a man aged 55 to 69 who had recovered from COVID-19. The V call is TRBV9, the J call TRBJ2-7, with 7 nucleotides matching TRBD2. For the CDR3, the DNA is TGTGCCAGCAGCGTAGCGGCGGGGGAGAGCTACGAGCAGTACTTC. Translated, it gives CASSVAAGESYEQYF.